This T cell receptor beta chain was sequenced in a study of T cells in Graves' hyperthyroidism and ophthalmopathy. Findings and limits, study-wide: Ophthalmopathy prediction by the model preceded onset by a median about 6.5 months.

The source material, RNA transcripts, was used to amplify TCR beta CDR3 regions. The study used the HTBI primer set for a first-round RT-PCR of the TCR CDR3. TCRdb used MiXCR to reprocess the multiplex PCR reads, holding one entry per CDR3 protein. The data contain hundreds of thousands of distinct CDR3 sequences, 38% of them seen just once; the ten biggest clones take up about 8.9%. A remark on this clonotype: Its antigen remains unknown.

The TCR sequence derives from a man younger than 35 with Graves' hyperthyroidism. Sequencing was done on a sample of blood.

CDR3 loop: CATSSEGGANVLTF. As DNA, the CDR3 is TGTGCCACCAGCAGTGAAGGTGGGGCCAACGTCCTGACTTTC. The rearrangement joins TRBV15 to TRBJ2-6, with D unresolved. CDR3 length equals 14 residues. V was clipped by 3 bases and J by 3 bases, with 6 bases between them. Germline CDR1 and CDR2: LNHNV and YYDKDF (reference sequence).